This T cell receptor (beta chain) was identified during a study of shared clonotypes between healthy human individuals. Study as a whole: Serving as donors were a couple of women and three men, whose ages spanned 18 to 49. Study-level findings and limits: Larger estimated richness was generally recorded for naive subsets relative to memory subsets.

In regard to this clone: Antigen unknown.

For every subset, genomic DNA was evenly distributed across several immunoSEQ plates. When replicate PCRs were run on sorted subsets, they used approximately 210 ng DNA, approximately 33,000 T cell genomes. Here immunoSEQ multiplex PCR was the method, and the copy in TCRdb shows in-frame clones only, minus some. The data contain roughly 1 million clones, 78% of them singletons. The CDR3 runs 16 residues. Germline values: CDR1 LGHNA, CDR2 YSLEER. V lost 0 bases and J 0 bases, leaving 11 bases between the germline ends. This chain links TRBV4-3 with TRBJ1-2, with a weak D call TRBD1 (5 bases). The clonotype comes from a man between 18 and 29 years old in good health. Some clones in this sample may be carry-over from other donors' samples. Sample: memory CD4+ T cells from PBMCs. Subset here: CD45RA-negative fraction. The CDR3 sequence is CASSQDRQTANYGYTF. In nucleotides, the CDR3 is TGCGCCAGCAGCCAAGATCGACAGACAGCTAACTATGGCTACACCTTC.